This TCR beta chain was identified during a study of blood T cell repertoires in COVID-19. Study as a whole: Some COVID-19 samples were acute and others convalescent; all came from the United States, Italy and Spain. From T cells, B-cell-depleted T cells, or PBMCs came the material, which was cDNA or gDNA.

Authors' analysis steps: Counts of nucleated cells, estimated from reference gene primer amplification, were obtained. This table comes from immunoSEQ multiplex PCR, and its TCRdb copy is limited to in-frame clones, with some not included. V and J calls and clone size come straight from that table; D and trimming were deduced from the DNA. The sample has approximately 90,000 clones, 85% seen once. The CDR3 covers 14 residues. J lost 0 bases, V lost 7 bases, and 5 bases had no gene match. Germline V lookup: CDR1 SGHRS, CDR2 YFSETQ. The TCR comes from an older man with acute or convalescent COVID-19. The chain employs TRBV5-1 and TRBJ2-3; 7 nucleotides line up with TRBD2. The source material was peripheral blood. DNA of the CDR3: TGCGCCAGCTGGAGCGGGATCAGCACAGATACGCAGTATTTT. Its translation is CASWSGISTDTQYF.